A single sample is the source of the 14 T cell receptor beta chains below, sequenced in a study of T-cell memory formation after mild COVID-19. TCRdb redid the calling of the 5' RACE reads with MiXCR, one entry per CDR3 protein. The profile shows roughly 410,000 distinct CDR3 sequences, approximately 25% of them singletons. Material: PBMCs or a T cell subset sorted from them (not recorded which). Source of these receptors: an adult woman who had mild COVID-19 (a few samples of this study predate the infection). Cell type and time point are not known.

The CDR3 DNA is TGCGCCAGCAGCTTGGAAGGGTGGGGGCATCAGCCCCAGCATTTT. This translates into CASSLEGWGHQPQHF. The chain links TRBV5-1 to TRBJ1-5, with a possible D match to TRBD1 (6 bases). V was shortened by 0 bases and J by 5 bases, with 12 bases between the two germline ends. This CDR3 spans 15 amino acids. Germline CDR1 reads SGHRS; CDR2 reads YFSETQ. The whole variable domain, remainder taken from reference TRBV5-1 and TRBJ1-5, is KAGVTQTPRYLIKTRGQQVTLSCSPISGHRSVSWYQQTPGQGLQFLFEYFSETQRNKGNFPGRFSGRQFSNSRSEMNVSTLELGDSALYLCASSLEGWGHQPQHFGDGTRLSIL.

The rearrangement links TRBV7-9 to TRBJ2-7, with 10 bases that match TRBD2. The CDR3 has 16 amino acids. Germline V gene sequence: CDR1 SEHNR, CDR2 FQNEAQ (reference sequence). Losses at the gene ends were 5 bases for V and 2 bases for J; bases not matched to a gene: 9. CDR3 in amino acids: CASSRPPSGSTYEQYF. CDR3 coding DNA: TGTGCCAGCAGCCGTCCACCTAGCGGGAGCACCTACGAGCAGTACTTC. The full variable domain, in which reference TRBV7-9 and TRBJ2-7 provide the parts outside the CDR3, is DTGVSQNPRHKITKRGQNVTFRCDPISEHNRLYWYRQTLGQGPEFLTYFQNEAQLEKSRLLSDRFSAERPKGSFSTLEIQRTEQGDSAMYLCASSRPPSGSTYEQYFGPGTRLTVT.

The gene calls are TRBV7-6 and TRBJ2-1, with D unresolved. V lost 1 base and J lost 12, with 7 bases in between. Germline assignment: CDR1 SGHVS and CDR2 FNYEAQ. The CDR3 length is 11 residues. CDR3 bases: TGTGCCAGCAGCTTAGGCGACCCGCAGTTCTTC. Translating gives CASSLGDPQFF. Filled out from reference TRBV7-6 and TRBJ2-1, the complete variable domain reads GAGVSQSPRYKVTKRGQDVALRCDPISGHVSLYWYRQALGQGPEFLTYFNYEAQQDKSGLPNDRFSAERPEGSISTLTIQRTEQRDSAMYRCASSLGDPQFFGPGTRLTVL.

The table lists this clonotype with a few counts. Written as DNA, the CDR3 is TGTGCCAGCATTTCGAATTCCTACGAGCAGTACTTC. It translates to CASISNSYEQYF. The chain links TRBV28 to TRBJ2-7; D gene uncertain. The CDR3 spans 12 residues. Germline CDR1 MDHEN, CDR2 SYDVKM. Trimming shortened V by 7 bases and J by 1 base, and 8 bases separated the two germline ends.

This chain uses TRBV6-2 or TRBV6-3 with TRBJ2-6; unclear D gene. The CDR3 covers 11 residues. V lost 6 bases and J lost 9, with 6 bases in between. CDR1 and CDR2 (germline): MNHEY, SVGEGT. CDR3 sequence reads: CASSQINVLTF. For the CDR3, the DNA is TGTGCCAGCAGCCAGATCAACGTCCTGACTTTC.

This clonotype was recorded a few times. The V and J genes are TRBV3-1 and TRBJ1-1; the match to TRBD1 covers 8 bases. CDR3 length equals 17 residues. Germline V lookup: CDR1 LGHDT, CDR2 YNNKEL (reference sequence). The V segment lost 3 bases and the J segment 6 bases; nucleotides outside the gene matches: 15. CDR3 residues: CASSQHGSNRGVAEAFF. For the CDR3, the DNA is TGTGCCAGCAGCCAGCACGGATCCAACAGGGGGGTAGCTGAAGCTTTCTTT.

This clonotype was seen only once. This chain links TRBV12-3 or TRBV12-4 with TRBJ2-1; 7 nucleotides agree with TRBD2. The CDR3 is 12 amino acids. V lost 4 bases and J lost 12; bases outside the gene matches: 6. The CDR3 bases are TGTGCCAGCAGTTCATCTAGCGGAGGGCAGTTCTTC. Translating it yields CASSSSSGGQFF.

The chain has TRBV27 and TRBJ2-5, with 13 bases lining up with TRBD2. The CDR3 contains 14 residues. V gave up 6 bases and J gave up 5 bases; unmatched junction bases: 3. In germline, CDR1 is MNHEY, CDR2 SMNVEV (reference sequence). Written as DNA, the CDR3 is TGTGCCAGCAGACTAGCGGGAGGGGTGGAGACCCAGTACTTC. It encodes CASRLAGGVETQYF.

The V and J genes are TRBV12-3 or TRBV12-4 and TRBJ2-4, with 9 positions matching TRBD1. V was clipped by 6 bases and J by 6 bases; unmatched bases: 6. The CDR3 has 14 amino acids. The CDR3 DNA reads TGTGCCAGCAGCGGACAGGGGTGGCTAAACATTCAGTACTTC. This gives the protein CASSGQGWLNIQYF.

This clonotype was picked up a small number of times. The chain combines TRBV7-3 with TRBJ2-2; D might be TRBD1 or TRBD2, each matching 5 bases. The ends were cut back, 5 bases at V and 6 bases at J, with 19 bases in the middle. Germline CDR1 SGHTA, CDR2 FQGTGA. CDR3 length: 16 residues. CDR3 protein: CASSPGMGPPAGELFF. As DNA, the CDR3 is TGTGCCAGCAGCCCTGGAATGGGACCTCCGGCCGGGGAGCTGTTTTTT.

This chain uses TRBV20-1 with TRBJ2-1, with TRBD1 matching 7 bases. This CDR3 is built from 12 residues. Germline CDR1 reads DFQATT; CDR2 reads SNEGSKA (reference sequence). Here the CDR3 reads CSGTVETNEQFF. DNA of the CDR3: TGCAGCGGGACAGTAGAAACCAATGAGCAGTTCTTC.

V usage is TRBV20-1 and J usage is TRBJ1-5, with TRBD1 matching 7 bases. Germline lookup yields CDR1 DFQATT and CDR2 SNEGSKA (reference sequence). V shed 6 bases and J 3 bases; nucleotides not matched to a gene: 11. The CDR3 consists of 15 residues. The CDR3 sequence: CSARAGGGPNQPQHF. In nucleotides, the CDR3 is TGCAGTGCCAGGGCGGGAGGGGGCCCCAATCAGCCCCAGCATTTT.

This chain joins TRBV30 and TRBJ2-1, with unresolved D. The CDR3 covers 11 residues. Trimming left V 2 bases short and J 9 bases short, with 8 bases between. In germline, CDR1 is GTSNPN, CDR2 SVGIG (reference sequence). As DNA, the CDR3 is TGTGCCTGGAGTATTGGAAGTGAGCAGTTCTTC. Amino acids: CAWSIGSEQFF.

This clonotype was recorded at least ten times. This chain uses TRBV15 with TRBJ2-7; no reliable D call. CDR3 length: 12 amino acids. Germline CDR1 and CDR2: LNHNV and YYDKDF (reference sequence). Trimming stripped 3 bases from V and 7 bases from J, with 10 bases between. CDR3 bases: TGTGCCACCAGCAGTGACCGGAAGGAGCAGTACTTC. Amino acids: CATSSDRKEQYF.